This TCR beta chain is from a study of T cell repertoires in cytomegalovirus infection. Study-level background: Researchers turned to recently identified HLA-C-restricted CMV epitopes as well as well-studied HLA-B-restricted ones. TCR beta signatures that were public indicated CMV infection and matching HLA type.

MiXCR was run by TCRdb on the reads, yielding one entry per CDR3 protein. Here the sample spans fewer than 1,000,000 distinct CDR3 sequences, around 30% being singletons. Study-level results: Ex vivo responses were dominated by HLA-C-restricted CMV-specific TCR beta clonotypes.

Of note for this clonotype: Its antigen is unidentified.

This CDR3 is built from 19 residues. Germline trimming cut 1 base from V and 2 bases from J; bases unmatched to any gene: 11. CDR1 SEHNR and CDR2 FQNEAQ come from the germline V gene (reference sequence). The sample in question was cultured CD8+ T cells from PBMCs, obtained from culture after CMV antigen stimulation. This chain links TRBV7-9 with TRBJ1-1; 12 bases are a match to TRBD1. This clonotype originated in a human donor in good health (CMV status not recorded). Some clones in this sample may be carry-over from other donors' samples. This CDR3 is CASSLGSRGQGAGNTEAFF. DNA for the CDR3: TGTGCCAGCAGCTTAGGGTCGAGGGGACAGGGGGCAGGAAACACTGAAGCTTTCTTT. The entire variable domain, with the rest obtained from reference TRBV7-9 and TRBJ1-1, is as follows: DTGVSQNPRHKITKRGQNVTFRCDPISEHNRLYWYRQTLGQGPEFLTYFQNEAQLEKSRLLSDRFSAERPKGSFSTLEIQRTEQGDSAMYLCASSLGSRGQGAGNTEAFFGQGTRLTVV.